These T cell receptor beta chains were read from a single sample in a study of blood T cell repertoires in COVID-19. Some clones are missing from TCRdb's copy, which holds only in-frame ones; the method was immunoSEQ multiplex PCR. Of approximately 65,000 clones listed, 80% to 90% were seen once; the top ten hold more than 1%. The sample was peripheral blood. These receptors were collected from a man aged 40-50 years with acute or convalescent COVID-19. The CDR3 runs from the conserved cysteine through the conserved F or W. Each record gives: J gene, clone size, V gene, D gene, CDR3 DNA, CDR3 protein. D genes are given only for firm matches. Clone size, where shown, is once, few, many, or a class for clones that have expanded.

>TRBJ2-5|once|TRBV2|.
TGTGCCAGCGGCTGGGGGCTGCGAGAGACCCAGTACTTC
CASGWGLRETQYF
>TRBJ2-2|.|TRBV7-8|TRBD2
TGTGCCAGCAGCGATCGAGGGACTAGCGGGGGGCCGAGGACCGGGGAGCTGTTTTTT
CASSDRGTSGGPRTGELFF
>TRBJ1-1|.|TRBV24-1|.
TGTGCCACCAGTGTCGCAGGGAACACTGAAGCTTTCTTT
CATSVAGNTEAFF
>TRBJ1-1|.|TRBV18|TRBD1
TGTGCCAGCTCACATGACAGGGAAACTGAAGCTTTCTTT
CASSHDRETEAFF
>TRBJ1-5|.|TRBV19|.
TGTGCCAGTAGTAGTGTAAATAATCAGCCCCAGCATTTT
CASSSVNNQPQHF
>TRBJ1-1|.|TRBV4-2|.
TGTGCCAGCAGCCAGGACTTACAGGGTGGAGCTTTCTTT
CASSQDLQGGAFF
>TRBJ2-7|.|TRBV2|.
TGTGCCAGCAGCGAACTTTACGAGCAGTACTTC
CASSELYEQYF
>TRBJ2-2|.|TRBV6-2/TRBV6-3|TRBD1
TGTGCCAGCAGTTACTCGCGGACAGGGACCACCGGGGAGCTGTTTTTT
CASSYSRTGTTGELFF
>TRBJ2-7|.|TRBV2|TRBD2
TGTGCCAGCAGGCCCGGGACTAGCGCCTACGAGCAGTACTTC
CASRPGTSAYEQYF
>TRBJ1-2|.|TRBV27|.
TGTGCCAGCAGTCCCTTTATGGGGGCCTATGGCTACACCTTC
CASSPFMGAYGYTF
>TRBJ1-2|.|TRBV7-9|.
TGTGCCAGCAGCCCCGGACAAAGTCTCCACTATGGCTACACCTTC
CASSPGQSLHYGYTF
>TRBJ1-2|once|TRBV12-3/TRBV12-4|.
TGTGCCAGCAGCCGGACAGTCCCTTATGGCTACACCTTC
CASSRTVPYGYTF
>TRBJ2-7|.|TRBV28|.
TGTGCCAGCAGCACCTTCGGACAGGGAGGAAGCGGGGCTGTCTACGAGCAGTACTTC
CASSTFGQGGSGAVYEQYF
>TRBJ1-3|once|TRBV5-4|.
TGTGCCAGCAGCCTCCGGGGGGCTGACACCATATATTTT
CASSLRGADTIYF
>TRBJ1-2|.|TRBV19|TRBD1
TGTGCCAGTAGTATTCGGGGACAGGGGGGTTCTGGCTACACCTTC
CASSIRGQGGSGYTF
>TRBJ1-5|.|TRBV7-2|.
TGTGCCAGCAGCTTAGCCCAGACAGGTTGGGATCAGCCCCAGCATTTT
CASSLAQTGWDQPQHF
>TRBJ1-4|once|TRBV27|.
TGTGCCAGCAGTTTATCATATTATCGCGTGCGGGTAAATGAAAAACTGTTTTTT
CASSLSYYRVRVNEKLFF
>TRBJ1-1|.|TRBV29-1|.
TGCAGCGTCATACAGGGAATCGCCACTGAAGCTTTCTTT
CSVIQGIATEAFF
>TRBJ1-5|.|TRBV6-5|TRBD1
TGTGCCAGCAGTCCTCAAAGCACCGGGACAGTCGGGCATTTT
CASSPQSTGTVGHF
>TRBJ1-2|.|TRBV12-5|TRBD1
TGTGCTAGTGGTTTCGGGACAGGCAGCTATGGCTACACCTTC
CASGFGTGSYGYTF
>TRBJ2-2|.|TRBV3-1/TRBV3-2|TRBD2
TGTGCCAGCGCGGCGGGACTACACACCGGGGAGCTGTTTTTT
CASAAGLHTGELFF
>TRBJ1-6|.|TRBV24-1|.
TGTGCCACCAGTGGCCATTGGGGGGCGGGGGGCCCCAGCTCCTATAATTCACCCCTCCACTTT
CATSGHWGAGGPSSYNSPLHF
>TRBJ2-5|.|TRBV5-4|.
TGTGCCAGCAGCTTCACCGGGGATGAGACCCAGTACTTC
CASSFTGDETQYF
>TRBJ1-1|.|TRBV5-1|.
TGCGCCAGCAGCTTGGATGTCTTGAACACTGAAGCTTTCTTT
CASSLDVLNTEAFF
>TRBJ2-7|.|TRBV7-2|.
TGTGCCAGCAGCTTCGGGGGGCTCGGCGAGCAGTACTTC
CASSFGGLGEQYF
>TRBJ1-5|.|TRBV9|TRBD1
TGTGCCCCCACCCGGGGACAGTCCACTAGCCCTCAGTTGAGCAATCAGCCCCAGCATTTT
CAPTRGQSTSPQLSNQPQHF
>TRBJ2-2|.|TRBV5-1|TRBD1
TGCGCCAGCAGCTCTGAGACAGGGGCGGGAGGGGAGCTGTTTTTT
CASSSETGAGGELFF